These 30 T cell receptor beta chains share one sample of origin, sequenced in a study of resident and recirculating memory T cells in vitiligo. Method: immunoSEQ multiplex PCR; TCRdb's copy keeps in-frame clones and lacks some. The data show 60,000 to 80,000 clones, 80% to 95% seen once. Sequencing was performed on blood. The receptors stem from a male donor with vitiligo.

The rearrangement uses TRBV6-5 and TRBJ1-5, with TRBD1 matching 8 bases. The junction had 4 bases not matched to a gene; V was cut back by 4 bases and J by 5 bases. The CDR3 has 14 residues. Germline CDR1 reads MNHEY; CDR2 reads SVGAGI. CDR3: CASSSDRGYQPQHF. The DNA of the CDR3 is TGTGCCAGCAGTTCAGACAGGGGATATCAGCCCCAGCATTTT.

The gene calls are TRBV2 and TRBJ1-2, with a weak D call TRBD1 (5 bases). The CDR3 runs to 14 residues. With 3 bases removed from V and 7 bases from J, the gap between germline ends came to 15 bases. Germline CDR1 reads SNHLY; CDR2 reads FYNNEI. The DNA of the CDR3 is TGTGCCAGCAGTGACTTGCTTGGGGCGCTTGGCTACACCTTC. Protein: CASSDLLGALGYTF.

The chain employs TRBV28 and TRBJ1-2, with D maybe TRBD1 (5 bases). Germline V gene lookup returns CDR1 MDHEN and CDR2 SYDVKM. The V gene lost 6 bases and the J gene lost 5 bases, with 16 bases spanning the gap. The CDR3 has 14 residues. The CDR3 spells CASRPRLGTYGYTF. The CDR3 DNA is TGTGCCAGCAGGCCGCGACTCGGGACTTATGGCTACACCTTC.

The chain is built from TRBV5-1 and TRBJ2-5; weak D call: TRBD2 (6 bases). V was cut by 0 bases and J by 5 bases, with 11 bases left in between. The germline V gene has CDR1 SGHRS and CDR2 YFSETQ. CDR3 length: 14 residues. As DNA, the CDR3 is TGCGCCAGCAGCTTGGGGGGAGGACCTGAGACCCAGTACTTC. As protein: CASSLGGGPETQYF.

This chain connects TRBV19 to TRBJ1-3, with TRBD1 matching 7 bases. Trimming took 7 bases from V and 2 from J; bases not matched to a gene: 11. Germline V gives CDR1 LNHDA, CDR2 SQIVND (reference sequence). The CDR3 contains 16 residues. The CDR3 DNA follows: TGTGCCAGTAAACAGGGGACCCTTGGCGCTGGAAACACCATATATTTT. Amino acid sequence: CASKQGTLGAGNTIYF.

The CDR3 is CASSFRLRTTSGGPRRETQYF. The CDR3 DNA is TGTGCCAGCAGTTTTCGTCTTCGGACGACTAGCGGGGGTCCCCGGAGAGAGACCCAGTACTTC. The chain is built from TRBV27 and TRBJ2-5; 12 bases match TRBD2. J lost 4 bases, V lost 3 bases, and 21 bases had no gene match. Germline-derived CDR1 and CDR2 are MNHEY and SMNVEV (reference sequence). The CDR3 extends over 21 amino acids.

The CDR3 loop reads CASSSSLGGHAQYTQYF. The DNA for the CDR3 is TGCGCCAGCAGCTCCTCCTTAGGGGGCCACGCACAGTATACGCAGTATTTT. V is TRBV5-1 and J is TRBJ2-3, with TRBD1 matching over 7 bases. The germline V gene encodes CDR1 SGHRS and CDR2 YFSETQ. V shed 3 bases and J 7 bases; nucleotides not matched to a gene: 17. The CDR3 is 17 residues long.

Only one count was recorded for this clone. The CDR3 sequence: CASSPDPGTSAGELFF. DNA of the CDR3: TGTGCCAGCAGCCCAGATCCCGGGACTAGCGCCGGGGAGCTGTTTTTT. This rearrangement joins TRBV6-4 to TRBJ2-2, with 10 bases fitting TRBD2. This CDR3 is 16 amino acids long. Trimming removed 6 bases from V and 6 bases from J; junction bases left unmatched: 10. From germline, CDR1 is MRHNA and CDR2 SNTAGT.

The CDR3 region is CASSFPGINYGYTF. CDR3 DNA: TGTGCCAGCAGCTTTCCCGGGATCAACTATGGCTACACCTTC. The gene calls are TRBV5-6 and TRBJ1-2; no clear D. CDR1 and CDR2 (germline): SGHDT, YYEEEE. The ends were cut back, 2 bases at V and 2 bases at J, with 10 bases in the middle. This CDR3 contains 14 residues.

The V call is TRBV11-2, the J call TRBJ2-3, with TRBD1 matching over 7 bases. The CDR3 runs 14 residues. Germline V gives CDR1 SGHAT, CDR2 FQNNGV. V lost 5 bases to trimming and J lost 3 bases; unmatched junction nucleotides: 5. The CDR3 region has the DNA TGTGCCAGCAGCGCACACAGGGGAACAGATACGCAGTATTTT. It specifies CASSAHRGTDTQYF. Full variable domain (remainder filled in from reference TRBV11-2 and TRBJ2-3): EAGVAQSPRYKIIEKRQSVAFWCNPISGHATLYWYQQILGQGPKLLIQFQNNGVVDDSQLPKDRFSAERLKGVDSTLKIQPAKLEDSAVYLCASSAHRGTDTQYFGPGTRLTVL.

This rearrangement joins TRBV10-3 to TRBJ2-5; TRBD2 matches at 11 bases. Trimming took 5 bases from V and 5 from J; bases not matched to a gene: 10. CDR1 and CDR2 (germline): ENHRY, SYGVKD. The CDR3 covers 16 residues. The CDR3 here is CAISRAASGGPETQYF. CDR3 coding DNA: TGTGCCATCAGTCGTGCGGCTAGCGGGGGGCCGGAGACCCAGTACTTC.

The V gene is TRBV6-4, the J gene TRBJ2-2; D is uncertain. The V gene's germline CDR1 is MRHNA and CDR2 SNTAGT. This CDR3 contains 16 residues. Trimming stripped 3 bases from V and 6 bases from J, with 17 bases between. The CDR3 region has the DNA TGTGCCAGCAGTGAATCCTACGGAGAAGGCGCCGGGGAGCTGTTTTTT. The encoded protein is CASSESYGEGAGELFF.

The chain couples TRBV12-5 to TRBJ1-2; 7 positions match TRBD1. Germline V gene data show CDR1 as LGHNT and CDR2 as FRNRAP. This CDR3 comprises 15 residues. J gave up 3 bases and V 1 base, and 5 bases lay outside the gene matches. In DNA form, the CDR3 reads TGTGCTAGTGGTTTGGAGACAGGGAATTACTATGGCTACACCTTC. Amino acid sequence: CASGLETGNYYGYTF. Together with reference TRBV12-5 and TRBJ1-2, the CDR3 gives the full variable domain: DARVTQTPRHKVTEMGQEVTMRCQPILGHNTVFWYRQTMMQGLELLAYFRNRAPLDDSGMPKDRFSAEMPDATLATLKIQPSEPRDSAVYFCASGLETGNYYGYTFGSGTRLTVV.

The table lists this clone with a count of one. V gene TRBV19 combines with J gene TRBJ2-7; 7 nucleotides agree with TRBD2. CDR1 is LNHDA and CDR2 is SQIVND in the germline V gene (reference sequence). The CDR3 has 13 residues. V gave up 7 bases and J gave up 3 bases; unmatched junction bases: 6. The chain's CDR3 is CASKRGGDYEQYF. The CDR3, as DNA: TGTGCCAGTAAGCGTGGGGGGGACTACGAGCAGTACTTC.

This chain uses TRBV9 with TRBJ1-2, with 7 positions matching TRBD1. The junction had 21 bases not matched to a gene; V was cut back by 2 bases and J by 8 bases. CDR3 length equals 18 residues. The germline V gene encodes CDR1 SGDLS and CDR2 YYNGEE. CDR3 DNA: TGTGCCAGCAGCGTCCGGGACAGACCATTCGTCGCGAGGGGCGGCTACACCTTC. It specifies CASSVRDRPFVARGGYTF.

The chain couples TRBV6-5 to TRBJ1-1; 9 nucleotides line up with TRBD1. Per germline, CDR1 MNHEY and CDR2 SVGAGI. The CDR3 sequence is 15 residues long. After removal of 4 bases from V and 5 bases from J, the junction contained 8 bases not matched to a gene. CDR3 protein: CASSSAGTGKTEAFF. CDR3 DNA sequence: TGTGCCAGCAGTTCAGCCGGGACAGGGAAAACTGAAGCTTTCTTT.

This clone has a single count. The chain uses TRBV6-1 and TRBJ2-5; D is perhaps TRBD1 (6 bases). Trimming shortened V by 7 bases and J by 5 bases, and 14 bases separated the two germline ends. Germline CDR1 MNHNS, CDR2 SASEGT. The length of the CDR3 is 13 residues. Here the CDR3 DNA reads TGTGCCAGCAACACACAGGGCGGGGAGACCCAGTACTTC. Protein: CASNTQGGETQYF.

This chain links TRBV10-3 with TRBJ2-7; weak D call: TRBD1 (5 bases). CDR1 and CDR2 from the germline V gene are ENHRY and SYGVKD. CDR3 length: 13 residues. V lost 0 bases and J 4 bases, leaving 7 bases between the germline ends. CDR3 amino acids: CAISESTVYEQYF. CDR3 coding DNA: TGTGCCATCAGTGAGTCGACAGTATACGAGCAGTACTTC.

The V and J genes are TRBV6-5 and TRBJ2-7; tentative D call: TRBD2 (5 bases). The V and J ends lost 6 bases and 2 bases respectively, with 11 bases between them. The CDR3 spans 13 residues. Germline CDR1 is MNHEY and CDR2 is SVGAGI. The CDR3 reads CASREGFTYEQYF. The CDR3 DNA reads as TGTGCCAGCAGAGAGGGTTTTACCTACGAGCAGTACTTC.

The gene calls are TRBV30 and TRBJ2-5, with 9 nucleotides matching TRBD1. The junction had 4 bases not matched to a gene; V was cut back by 4 bases and J by 4 bases. The CDR3 spans 13 residues. Germline V gene sequence: CDR1 GTSNPN, CDR2 SVGIG (reference sequence). The CDR3, as DNA: TGTGCCTGGAATACAGGGGGCGTAGAGACCCAGTACTTC. Amino acids: CAWNTGGVETQYF.

V is TRBV18 and J is TRBJ2-7; 8 bases are a match to TRBD1. The CDR3 consists of 15 residues. The ends lost 0 bases at V and 4 bases at J; junction bases unmatched: 5. The germline gives CDR1 KGHSH, CDR2 LQKENI. The CDR3 DNA reads TGTGCCAGCTCACCACCGGCAGGGGGCGAATACGAGCAGTACTTC. This encodes CASSPPAGGEYEQYF.

The genes are TRBV10-2 and TRBJ2-1; 8 bases align to TRBD1. CDR3 size: 14 residues. Germline CDR1 is WSHSY and CDR2 is SAAADI. J lost 3 bases, V lost 5 bases, and 3 bases had no gene match. Here the CDR3 reads CASSSGTGYNEQFF. The CDR3 DNA follows: TGCGCCAGCAGTTCCGGGACAGGCTACAATGAGCAGTTCTTC.

This clone has just one count. The rearrangement joins TRBV30 to TRBJ1-3; D is uncertain. The V gene's germline CDR1 is GTSNPN and CDR2 SVGIG (reference sequence). V shed 2 bases and J shed 4 bases, with 15 bases lying between them. This CDR3 has 15 amino acids. CDR3 coding DNA: TGTGCCTGGAGTATTTACGGCGGGCGCGGAAACACCATATATTTT. Its protein is CAWSIYGGRGNTIYF.

This chain links TRBV4-2 with TRBJ1-1; D remains unclear. The CDR3 totals 13 residues. Germline CDR1 LGHNA, CDR2 YNFKEQ. Trimming pared 1 base from V and 3 bases from J, leaving 6 bases between. The CDR3 bases are TGTGCCAGCAGCCAAGTTGCGGACACTGAAGCTTTCTTT. Translating gives CASSQVADTEAFF.

The gene calls are TRBV28 and TRBJ1-3; D is possibly TRBD1 (5 bases). The CDR3 loop spans 16 amino acids. V was pared by 5 bases and J by 2 bases, with 16 bases between. The V gene's germline CDR1 is MDHEN and CDR2 SYDVKM. CDR3 nucleotide sequence: TGTGCCAGCAGTCTGGGGGGACGTCGCCCTGGAAACACCATATATTTT. Amino acid sequence: CASSLGGRRPGNTIYF. The full variable domain, in which reference TRBV28 and TRBJ1-3 provide the parts outside the CDR3, is DVKVTQSSRYLVKRTGEKVFLECVQDMDHENMFWYRQDPGLGLRLIYFSYDVKMKEKGDIPEGYSVSREKKERFSLILESASTNQTSMYLCASSLGGRRPGNTIYFGEGSWLTVV.

This chain uses TRBV27 with TRBJ2-2; 7 nucleotides agree with TRBD1. Germline V gene data show CDR1 as MNHEY and CDR2 as SMNVEV (reference sequence). The CDR3 runs to 16 residues. V gave up 8 bases and J gave up 7 bases; unmatched junction bases: 16. CDR3 nucleotide sequence: TGTGCCAGCGGATTCCACTCGACAGGGTTCGGCGGGGAGCTGTTTTTT. Protein product: CASGFHSTGFGGELFF.

In this sample, this clone turned up once. V and J are TRBV4-3 and TRBJ2-1, with D tentatively TRBD1 (6 bases). The CDR3 contains 17 residues. Germline values: CDR1 LGHNA, CDR2 YSLEER. Trimming took 2 bases from V and 4 from J, leaving 18 bases between them. This CDR3 reads CASSQSPQGTMYNEQFF. In DNA form, the CDR3 reads TGCGCCAGCAGCCAATCTCCCCAGGGGACCATGTACAATGAGCAGTTCTTC.

The chain combines TRBV29-1 with TRBJ1-2; perhaps TRBD1 as D (6 bases). The germline V and J ends were trimmed by 5 bases and 3 bases, with 16 bases remaining between them. The CDR3 has 14 residues. Germline CDR1 reads SQVTM; CDR2 reads ANQGSEA. In nucleotides, the CDR3 is TGCAGCGTTTTCCGGCAGGGGATAGACTATGGCTACACCTTC. Translating gives CSVFRQGIDYGYTF.

This clone was recorded at least ten times. This chain joins TRBV7-9 and TRBJ1-1; D call uncertain. Trimming cost V 8 bases and J 8 bases, with 18 bases left between them. CDR3 size: 13 residues. Germline CDR1 SEHNR, CDR2 FQNEAQ (reference sequence). For the CDR3, the DNA is TGTGCCAGCGGCCGGTGGGCCACCAGGGAAGCTTTCTTT. Translation gives CASGRWATREAFF. The variable domain in full, with the rest retrieved from reference TRBV7-9 and TRBJ1-1, is DTGVSQNPRHKITKRGQNVTFRCDPISEHNRLYWYRQTLGQGPEFLTYFQNEAQLEKSRLLSDRFSAERPKGSFSTLEIQRTEQGDSAMYLCASGRWATREAFFGQGTRLTVV.

This chain links TRBV9 with TRBJ1-5; 9 bases are shared with TRBD1. The CDR3 is 16 amino acids. Trimming at V came to 3 bases and at J to 5 bases, leaving 9 bases not matched to a gene. Germline CDR1 SGDLS, CDR2 YYNGEE. DNA of the CDR3: TGTGCCAGCAGCGCGGGACAGGGTCGGGTGGATCAGCCCCAGCATTTT. Encoded protein: CASSAGQGRVDQPQHF.